The text below deals with one T cell receptor beta chain. The data originate from a study of blood T cell repertoires in COVID-19. Only in-frame clones appear in the TCRdb table, and some are missing; sequencing was by immunoSEQ multiplex PCR. This table holds about 120,000 clones, about 92% found once. After removal of 4 bases from V and 7 bases from J, the junction contained 6 bases not matched to a gene. The germline CDR1 and CDR2 sequences are SGHRS and YFSETQ. CDR3 length: 14 amino acids. The sample comprised peripheral blood. The TCR originated in a man aged 55-75 years with COVID-19, enrolled during active disease. This rearrangement joins TRBV5-1 to TRBJ2-2; 8 positions agree with TRBD1. The CDR3 nucleotides are TGCGCCAGCAGCCCCGGACAGGGTGACGGGGAGCTGTTTTTT. Translating it yields CASSPGQGDGELFF.